This TCR beta chain is drawn from a study of blood T cell repertoires in COVID-19. For the study at large: The United States, Italy and Spain provided the acute and convalescent COVID-19 samples. T cells, B-cell-depleted T cells, or PBMCs provided the cDNA or gDNA that served as material.

Authors' processing steps: Scientists estimated how many nucleated cells there were by amplifying reference gene primers. Measured with immunoSEQ multiplex PCR; TCRdb has only the in-frame clones, and not every one. That table supplies the V and J calls and clone size; D and trimming were determined from the DNA. Of approximately 150,000 clones in the sample, approximately 91% were seen once. The TCR comes from a man in his 70s with acute or convalescent COVID-19. Sequencing input: peripheral blood.

Written as DNA, the CDR3 is TGTGCCAGTAGTATAGTGGGTGACTCGTCCCTTTACAATGAGCAGTTCTTC. Translated: CASSIVGDSSLYNEQFF. V usage is TRBV19 and J usage is TRBJ2-1; D remains ambiguous. The V and J ends lost 1 base and 4 bases respectively, with 17 bases between them. Germline loops: CDR1 LNHDA, CDR2 SQIVND (reference sequence). The CDR3 runs to 17 residues.